The T cell receptor beta chain described here comes from a study of glioma-infiltrating T cells after dendritic cell vaccination. At the level of the study: Samples are from glioblastoma patients in Phase I and II dendritic cell vaccine trials. At biweekly intervals, patients got three intradermal dendritic cell vaccine injections.

J lost 5 bases, V lost 1 base, and 8 bases had no gene match. Germline CDR1 and CDR2: SGHTA and FQGNSA. This CDR3 spans 16 amino acids. Input was 1.5 to 2.5 ug genomic DNA, or all available if less. Sequencing was performed with immunoSEQ multiplex PCR; in TCRdb, only in-frame clones are kept and a portion is missing. Of roughly 100,000 clones in the sample, 80% to 90% were seen once. The clonotype was recovered from a human donor with glioblastoma. The chain employs TRBV7-2 and TRBJ2-5, with 9 bases fitting TRBD2. The specimen was blood, collected before dendritic cell vaccination. The DNA of the CDR3 is TGTGCCAGCAGCTTAGATTTTGCGGGGGGGCGGGAGACCCAGTACTTC. This translates into CASSLDFAGGRETQYF.